These 12 T cell receptor beta chains share one sample of origin, sequenced in a study of blood T cells in healthy people across ages. Primers used in a second PCR of roughly 6 to 11 cycles were a sample-barcoded 5' primer and a J-beta primer mix. TCRdb re-derived calls from the 5' RACE reads in MiXCR, one entry per CDR3 protein. The data hold roughly 2 million distinct CDR3 sequences, with less than 50% observed a single time. Input material: blood. Every receptor here comes from a woman aged 40-49 years in good health.

The chain employs TRBV7-9 and TRBJ2-4, with D possibly being TRBD2 (5 bases). The J call is in doubt because the DNA end fits TRBJ2-7 better. This CDR3 comprises 14 residues. Germline CDR1 is SEHNR and CDR2 is FQNEAQ (reference sequence). CDR3 DNA sequence: TGTGCCAGCAGCCCCAATACGGGGTATGGCGAGCAGTACTTC. Its protein is CASSPNTGYGEQYF.

The chain recombines TRBV7-2 with TRBJ2-7; D is uncertain. Trimming took off 2 bases at V and 7 bases at J, with 12 bases between the two ends. Germline CDR1 reads SGHTA; CDR2 reads FQGNSA. The CDR3 has 13 residues. The CDR3 coding sequence is TGTGCCAGCAGCTTACCAACCTTGGATGAGCAGTACTTC. Encoded protein: CASSLPTLDEQYF. Combining the CDR3 with reference TRBV7-2 and TRBJ2-7 gives the whole variable domain GAGVSQSPSNKVTEKGKDVELRCDPISGHTALYWYRQSLGQGLEFLIYFQGNSAPDKSGLPSDRFSAERTGGSVSTLTIQRTQQEDSAVYLCASSLPTLDEQYFGPGTRLTVT.

Only a few counts were recorded for this clonotype. V usage is TRBV4-1 and J usage is TRBJ2-3; 7 nucleotides line up with TRBD1. CDR3 size: 15 residues. The trim removed 3 bases at V and 2 bases at J, leaving 5 bases unmatched. Germline-derived CDR1 and CDR2 are MGHRA and YSYEKL. CDR3 nucleotides: TGCGCCAGCAGCCACTGGGACAGTGACACAGATACGCAGTATTTT. This sequence encodes CASSHWDSDTDTQYF.

The chain couples TRBV5-1 to TRBJ1-2, with 7 bases that match TRBD1. From germline, CDR1 is SGHRS and CDR2 YFSETQ. The ends lost 2 bases at V and 6 bases at J; junction bases unmatched: 7. This CDR3 region has 14 residues. The CDR3 nucleotides read TGCGCCAGCAGCTTCTCGGGGCAGGGGGATGGCTACACCTTC. Translating gives CASSFSGQGDGYTF.

This clonotype was seen a handful of times. The CDR3, as DNA: TGTGCCAGCAGTTTGAGACGGAACTATGGCTACACCTTC. As protein: CASSLRRNYGYTF. The rearrangement joins TRBV28 to TRBJ1-2; no clear D. Germline-derived CDR1 and CDR2 are MDHEN and SYDVKM. V was clipped by 3 bases and J by 2 bases, with 7 bases between them. CDR3 length equals 13 residues.

This clonotype was observed at least ten times. J is TRBJ1-2 and V is TRBV20-1; D remains ambiguous. The CDR3 is 11 amino acids. Looked up from germline, CDR1 is DFQATT and CDR2 is SNEGSKA (reference sequence). V was clipped by 0 bases and J by 5 bases, with 4 bases between them. The CDR3 reads CSARDIYGYTF. The CDR3 DNA reads TGCAGTGCTAGAGACATATATGGCTACACCTTC.

The chain joins TRBV28 to TRBJ1-5; D gene unclear. V was trimmed by 2 bases and J by 0 bases, leaving 17 bases between them. CDR1 and CDR2 from the germline V gene are MDHEN and SYDVKM. The length of the CDR3 is 18 residues. CDR3 region: CASSLKFAALNSNQPQHF. The CDR3 DNA reads TGTGCCAGCAGTTTAAAATTTGCCGCGCTCAATAGCAATCAGCCCCAGCATTTT.

The chain employs TRBV29-1 and TRBJ2-7, with 7 bases aligning to TRBD2. CDR3 length: 14 amino acids. Trimming removed 4 bases from V and 6 bases from J; junction bases left unmatched: 12. Germline V gene sequence: CDR1 SQVTM, CDR2 ANQGSEA. For the CDR3, the DNA is TGCAGCGTTGTACTAGCGACGGGGGGTAGCGAGCAGTACTTC. This sequence encodes CSVVLATGGSEQYF.

Concerning this clonotype itself: The junction and the germline gene differ at one end; a read error may be behind it. The chain couples TRBV29-1 to TRBJ1-2; D might be TRBD1 (6 bases). This CDR3 has 11 residues. Germline V gives CDR1 SQVTM, CDR2 ANQGSEA. The CDR3 DNA reads TGCAGCGTTGTAGGACAGTATGACTACACCTTC. This sequence encodes CSVVGQYDYTF. Complete variable domain (other parts from reference TRBV29-1 and TRBJ1-2): SAVISQKPSRDICQRGTSLTIQCQVDSQVTMMFWYRQQPGQSLTLIATANQGSEATYESGFVIDKFPISRPNLTFSTLTVSNMSPEDSSIYLCSVVGQYDYTFGSGTRLTVV.

The J gene is TRBJ2-5, the V gene TRBV7-9, with 10 bases fitting TRBD2. Unmatched junction bases numbered 10, after V lost 5 bases and J lost 7 bases. This CDR3 is 15 amino acids long. Germline CDR1 reads SEHNR; CDR2 reads FQNEAQ (reference sequence). CDR3 sequence reads: CASSLSGGPSGTQYF. The CDR3 DNA is TGTGCCAGCAGCCTTAGCGGGGGGCCCTCCGGGACCCAGTACTTC. The variable domain in full, completed from reference TRBV7-9 and TRBJ2-5, reads DTGVSQNPRHKITKRGQNVTFRCDPISEHNRLYWYRQTLGQGPEFLTYFQNEAQLEKSRLLSDRFSAERPKGSFSTLEIQRTEQGDSAMYLCASSLSGGPSGTQYFGPGTRLLVL.

The genes are TRBV20-1 and TRBJ2-7; D is ambiguous. The V end lost 5 bases, the J end lost 0 bases, and 11 bases lay between the germline ends. CDR3 length equals 13 residues. The germline V gene has CDR1 DFQATT and CDR2 SNEGSKA (reference sequence). The CDR3 sequence is CSASDWSSYEQYF. The CDR3 nucleotides are TGCAGTGCTTCCGACTGGAGCTCCTACGAGCAGTACTTC.

This chain connects TRBV28 to TRBJ2-5; D may be TRBD1 (7 bases). V was pared by 9 bases and J by 2 bases, with 19 bases between. Germline values: CDR1 MDHEN, CDR2 SYDVKM. The CDR3 has 15 residues. The CDR3 region has the DNA TGTGCCAGTAAAAACCAGGGGGGAATTCAAGAGACCCAGTACTTC. Translation: CASKNQGGIQETQYF.